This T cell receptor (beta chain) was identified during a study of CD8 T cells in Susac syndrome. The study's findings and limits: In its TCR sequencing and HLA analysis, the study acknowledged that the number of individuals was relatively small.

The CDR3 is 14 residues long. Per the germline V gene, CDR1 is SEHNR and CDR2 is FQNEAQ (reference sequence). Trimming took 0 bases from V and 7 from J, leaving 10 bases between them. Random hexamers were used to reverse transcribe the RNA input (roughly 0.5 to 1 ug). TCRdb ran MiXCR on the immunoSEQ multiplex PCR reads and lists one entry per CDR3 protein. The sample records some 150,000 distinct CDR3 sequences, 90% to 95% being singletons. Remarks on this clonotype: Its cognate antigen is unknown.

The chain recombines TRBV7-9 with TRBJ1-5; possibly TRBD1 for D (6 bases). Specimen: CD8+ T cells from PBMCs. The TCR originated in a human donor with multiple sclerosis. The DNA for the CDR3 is TGTGCCAGCAGCTTAGCGGGGGACACACAGCCCCAGCATTTT. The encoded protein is CASSLAGDTQPQHF.